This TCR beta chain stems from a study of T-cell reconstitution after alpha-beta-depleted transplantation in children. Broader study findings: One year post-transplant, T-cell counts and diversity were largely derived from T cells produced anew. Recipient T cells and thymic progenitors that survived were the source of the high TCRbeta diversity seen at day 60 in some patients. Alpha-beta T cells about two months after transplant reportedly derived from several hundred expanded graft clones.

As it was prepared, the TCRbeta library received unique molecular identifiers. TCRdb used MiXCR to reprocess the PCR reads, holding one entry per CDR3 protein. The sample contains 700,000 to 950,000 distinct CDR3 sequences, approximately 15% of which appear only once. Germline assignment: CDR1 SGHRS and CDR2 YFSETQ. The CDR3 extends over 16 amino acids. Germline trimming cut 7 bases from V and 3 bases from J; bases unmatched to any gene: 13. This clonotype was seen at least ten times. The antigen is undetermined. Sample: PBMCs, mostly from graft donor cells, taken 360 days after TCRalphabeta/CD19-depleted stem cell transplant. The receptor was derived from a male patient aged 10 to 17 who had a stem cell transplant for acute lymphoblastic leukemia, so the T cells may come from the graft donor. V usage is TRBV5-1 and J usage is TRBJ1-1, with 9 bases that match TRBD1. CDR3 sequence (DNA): TGCGCCAGCGGAAGAACCGGGACAGGGTTGGACACTGAAGCTTTCTTT. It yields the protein CASGRTGTGLDTEAFF.